This passage covers 10 T cell receptor beta chains from one sample sequenced in a study of blood T cell repertoires in COVID-19. TCRdb's table, derived via immunoSEQ multiplex PCR, lists solely in-frame clones and lacks some. The repertoire holds 150,000 to 250,000 clones, with 82% as singletons. Sequencing input: peripheral blood. All receptors derive from a human donor with acute or convalescent COVID-19. The donor label of this sample is uncertain.

The chain employs TRBV5-5 and TRBJ2-2, with D possibly matching TRBD1 (5 bases). Germline V gene lookup returns CDR1 SGHKS and CDR2 YYEKEE (reference sequence). Trimming pared 2 bases from V and 0 bases from J, leaving 11 bases between. The CDR3 runs 16 residues. CDR3 bases: TGTGCCAGCAGCTTTCAGGGTCTGTCGAACACCGGGGAGCTGTTTTTT. Encoded protein: CASSFQGLSNTGELFF. The full variable domain, its missing parts supplied by reference TRBV5-5 and TRBJ2-2, is DAGVTQSPTHLIKTRGQQVTLRCSPISGHKSVSWYQQVLGQGPQFIFQYYEKEERGRGNFPDRFSARQFPNYSSELNVNALLLGDSALYLCASSFQGLSNTGELFFGEGSRLTVL.

The rearrangement uses TRBV29-1 and TRBJ2-3; D gene ambiguous. The V and J ends lost 5 bases and 4 bases respectively, with 16 bases between them. This CDR3 comprises 14 residues. Germline V lookup: CDR1 SQVTM, CDR2 ANQGSEA. In DNA form, the CDR3 reads TGCAGCGTTTTCCTCCTAGACCGCTCAGATACGCAGTATTTT. Its translation: CSVFLLDRSDTQYF.

This rearrangement joins TRBV5-5 to TRBJ2-1; TRBD2 matches at 10 bases. CDR3 size: 16 residues. The V gene's germline CDR1 is SGHKS and CDR2 YYEKEE (reference sequence). The junction had 6 bases not matched to a gene; V was cut back by 0 bases and J by 6 bases. The CDR3 protein is CASSLGSSGSRNEQFF. Here the CDR3 DNA reads TGTGCCAGCAGCTTGGGCTCTAGCGGGAGTCGCAATGAGCAGTTCTTC.

The chain links TRBV27 to TRBJ2-5, with TRBD1 as a possible D gene (6 bases). V lost 5 bases and J 2 bases, leaving 15 bases between the germline ends. Germline CDR1 MNHEY, CDR2 SMNVEV (reference sequence). CDR3 length equals 15 residues. DNA of the CDR3: TGTGCCAGCAGTCCCACGGAAGGACAGCAAGAGACCCAGTACTTC. Its translation is CASSPTEGQQETQYF.

The rearrangement uses TRBV10-3 and TRBJ1-6, with 10 nucleotides matching TRBD1. Germline V gene data show CDR1 as ENHRY and CDR2 as SYGVKD. This CDR3 has 15 residues. V dropped 6 bases and J dropped 7; count of bases not matched to a gene: 6. The CDR3: CAISDRGQRNSPLHF. CDR3 in DNA: TGTGCCATCAGCGACAGGGGGCAAAGGAATTCACCCCTCCACTTT.

The genes are TRBV6-2 or TRBV6-3 and TRBJ1-2; D perhaps matches TRBD1 (6 bases). In germline, CDR1 is MNHEY, CDR2 SVGEGT. The CDR3 covers 16 residues. V was clipped by 4 bases and J by 6 bases, with 21 bases between them. The CDR3 DNA reads as TGTGCCAGCAGTTCCACGGCCCTCAGGGGACGAGATGGCTACACCTTC. This codes for CASSSTALRGRDGYTF.

The chain is built from TRBV2 and TRBJ1-6; 7 nucleotides agree with TRBD1. Losses at the gene ends were 9 bases for V and 7 bases for J; bases not matched to a gene: 12. The CDR3 has 15 residues. Per germline, CDR1 SNHLY and CDR2 FYNNEI. The chain's CDR3 is CASDREPGPNSPLHF. The CDR3 region has the DNA TGTGCCAGTGACAGGGAGCCGGGGCCAAATTCACCCCTCCACTTT.

Turning to this clone: Other DNA sequences within the sample encode an identical CDR3. This sequence joins TRBV12-5 and TRBJ2-7, with TRBD1 matching over 7 bases. The CDR3 has 15 residues. CDR1 and CDR2 from the germline V gene are LGHNT and FRNRAP. With V trimmed by 4 bases and J by 7 bases, 13 bases remained unmatched. CDR3 residues: CASGSGQTTTGEQYF. As DNA, the CDR3 is TGTGCTAGTGGTTCGGGACAGACCACCACGGGAGAGCAGTACTTC.

The chain uses TRBV27 and TRBJ2-7; 10 nucleotides agree with TRBD1. Per germline, CDR1 MNHEY and CDR2 SMNVEV (reference sequence). The CDR3 runs 14 residues. V lost 9 bases, J lost 6 bases, and 11 bases stayed unmatched. The CDR3 sequence is CASKKGDRGSEQYF. DNA for the CDR3: TGTGCCAGTAAGAAGGGGGACAGGGGTAGCGAGCAGTACTTC.

The chain couples TRBV3-1 (or the pseudogene TRBV3-2) to TRBJ1-4, with 8 positions matching TRBD1. From germline, CDR1 is LGHDT and CDR2 YNNKEL (reference sequence). The CDR3 is 14 amino acids. V shed 3 bases and J 7 bases; nucleotides not matched to a gene: 4. The CDR3 spells CASSQPGQAEKLFF. CDR3 DNA sequence: TGTGCCAGCAGCCAGCCGGGACAGGCTGAAAAACTGTTTTTT.